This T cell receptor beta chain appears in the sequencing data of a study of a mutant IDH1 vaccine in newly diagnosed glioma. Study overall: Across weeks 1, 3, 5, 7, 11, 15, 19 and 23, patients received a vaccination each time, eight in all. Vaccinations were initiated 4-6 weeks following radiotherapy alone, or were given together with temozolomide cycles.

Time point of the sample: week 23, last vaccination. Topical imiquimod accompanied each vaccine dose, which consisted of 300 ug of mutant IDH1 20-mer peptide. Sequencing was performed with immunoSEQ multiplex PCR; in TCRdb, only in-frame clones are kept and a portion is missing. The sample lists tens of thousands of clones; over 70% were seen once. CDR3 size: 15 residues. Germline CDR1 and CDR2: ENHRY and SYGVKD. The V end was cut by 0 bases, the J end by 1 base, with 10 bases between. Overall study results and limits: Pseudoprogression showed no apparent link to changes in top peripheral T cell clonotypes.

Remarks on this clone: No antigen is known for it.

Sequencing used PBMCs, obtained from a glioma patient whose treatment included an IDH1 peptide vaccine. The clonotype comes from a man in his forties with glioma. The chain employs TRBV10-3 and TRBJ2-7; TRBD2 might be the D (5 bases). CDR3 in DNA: TGTGCCATCAGTGAGTCTTTAGCGAGTTCCTACGAGCAGTACTTC. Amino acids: CAISESLASSYEQYF.